This T cell receptor beta chain is drawn from a study of T cell changes during pregnancy in multiple sclerosis. V was cut by 6 bases and J by 4 bases, with 13 bases left in between. Germline-derived CDR1 and CDR2 are MDHEN and SYDVKM. The CDR3 loop spans 13 amino acids. The assay was immunoSEQ multiplex PCR, and TCRdb's table has in-frame clones only and misses some. The sample yields about 36,000 clones, over 80% seen once. V and J are TRBV28 and TRBJ2-7; D possibly corresponds to TRBD1 (5 bases). The sequenced sample was PBMCs (not recorded whether the cells were cultured). This clonotype was obtained from a female donor with multiple sclerosis, enrolled in a pregnancy study. This chain's CDR3 is CASSQSAGYEQYF. CDR3 coding DNA: TGTGCCAGCAGCCAATCAGCAGGGTACGAGCAGTACTTC.